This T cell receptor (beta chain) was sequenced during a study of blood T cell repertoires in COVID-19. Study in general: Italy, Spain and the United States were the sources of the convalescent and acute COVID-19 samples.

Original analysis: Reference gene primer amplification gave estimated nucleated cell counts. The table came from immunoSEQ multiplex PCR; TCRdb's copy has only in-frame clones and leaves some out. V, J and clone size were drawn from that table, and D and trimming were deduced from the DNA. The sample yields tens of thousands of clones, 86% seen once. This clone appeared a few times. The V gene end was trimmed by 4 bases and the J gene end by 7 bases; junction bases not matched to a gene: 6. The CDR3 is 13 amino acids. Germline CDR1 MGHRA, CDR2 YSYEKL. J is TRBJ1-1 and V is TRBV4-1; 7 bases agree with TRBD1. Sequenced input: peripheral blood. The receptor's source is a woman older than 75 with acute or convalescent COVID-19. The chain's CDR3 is CASSPLTGNEAFF. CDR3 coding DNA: TGCGCCAGCAGCCCCTTGACAGGGAATGAAGCTTTCTTT.